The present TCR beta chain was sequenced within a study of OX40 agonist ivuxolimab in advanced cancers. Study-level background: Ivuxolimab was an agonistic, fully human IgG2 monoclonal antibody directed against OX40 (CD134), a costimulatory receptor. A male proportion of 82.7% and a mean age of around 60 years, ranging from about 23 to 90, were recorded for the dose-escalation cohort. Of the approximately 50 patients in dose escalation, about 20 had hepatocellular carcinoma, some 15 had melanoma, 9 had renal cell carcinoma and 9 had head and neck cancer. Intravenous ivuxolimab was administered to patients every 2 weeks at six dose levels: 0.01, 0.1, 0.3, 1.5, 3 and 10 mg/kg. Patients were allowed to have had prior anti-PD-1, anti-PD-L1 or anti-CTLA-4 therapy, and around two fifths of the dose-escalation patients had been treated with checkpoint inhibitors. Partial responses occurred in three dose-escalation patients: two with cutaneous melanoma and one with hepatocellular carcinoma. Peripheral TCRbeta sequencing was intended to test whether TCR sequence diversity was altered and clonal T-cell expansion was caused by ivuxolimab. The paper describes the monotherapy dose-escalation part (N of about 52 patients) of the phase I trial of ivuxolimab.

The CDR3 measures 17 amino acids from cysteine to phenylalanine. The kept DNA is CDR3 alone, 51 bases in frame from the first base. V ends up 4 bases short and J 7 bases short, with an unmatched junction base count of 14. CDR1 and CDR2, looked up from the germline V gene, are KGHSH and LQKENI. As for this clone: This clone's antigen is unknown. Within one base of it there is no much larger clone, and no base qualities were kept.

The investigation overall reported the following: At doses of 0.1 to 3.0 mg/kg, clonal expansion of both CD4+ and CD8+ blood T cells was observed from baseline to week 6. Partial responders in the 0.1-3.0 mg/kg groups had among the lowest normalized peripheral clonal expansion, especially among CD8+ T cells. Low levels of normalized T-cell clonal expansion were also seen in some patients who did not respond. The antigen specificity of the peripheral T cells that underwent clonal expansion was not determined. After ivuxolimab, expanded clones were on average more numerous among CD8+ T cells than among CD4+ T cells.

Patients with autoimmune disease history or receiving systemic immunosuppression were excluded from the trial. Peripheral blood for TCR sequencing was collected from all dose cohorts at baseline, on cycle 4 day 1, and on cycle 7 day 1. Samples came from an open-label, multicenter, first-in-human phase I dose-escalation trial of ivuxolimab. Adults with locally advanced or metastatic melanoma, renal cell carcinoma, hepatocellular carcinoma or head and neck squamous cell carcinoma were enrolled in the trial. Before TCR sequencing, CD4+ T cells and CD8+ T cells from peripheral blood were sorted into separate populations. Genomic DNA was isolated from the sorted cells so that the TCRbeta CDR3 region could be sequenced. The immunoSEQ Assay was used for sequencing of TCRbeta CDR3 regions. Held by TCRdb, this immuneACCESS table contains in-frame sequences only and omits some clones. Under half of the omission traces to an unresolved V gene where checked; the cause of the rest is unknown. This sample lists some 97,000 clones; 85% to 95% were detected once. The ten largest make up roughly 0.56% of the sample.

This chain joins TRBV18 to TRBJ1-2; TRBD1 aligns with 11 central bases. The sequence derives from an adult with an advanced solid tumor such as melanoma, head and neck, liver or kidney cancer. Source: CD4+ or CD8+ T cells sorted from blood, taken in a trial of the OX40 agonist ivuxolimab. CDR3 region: CASSLSTGQGDRSGYTF. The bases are TGTGCCAGCTCACTAAGTACGGGACAGGGGGATCGGAGTGGCTACACCTTC.